These 31 T cell receptor beta chains share one sample of origin, sequenced in a study of blood T cell repertoires in COVID-19. Clones were sequenced by immunoSEQ multiplex PCR, and TCRdb holds only the in-frame ones, with some missing. The sample lists about 45,000 clones, more than 65% occurring once. Sample: peripheral blood. These receptors were obtained from a human donor in a cohort sampled during active COVID-19.

This sequence joins TRBV11-3 and TRBJ2-1, with TRBD2 matching 11 bases. Trimming took 2 bases from V and 9 from J; bases not matched to a gene: 18. Germline V CDR1 and CDR2: SGHNT, YENEEA. The CDR3 is made up of 19 amino acids. CDR3 amino acids: CASSLRGGSLAGERSEQFF. The CDR3 bases are TGTGCCAGCAGCTTAAGAGGGGGGTCACTAGCGGGAGAAAGGAGTGAGCAGTTCTTC.

This rearrangement joins TRBV5-4 to TRBJ2-3; 10 positions match TRBD2. The CDR3 covers 15 residues. With V trimmed by 0 bases and J by 9 bases, 7 bases remained unmatched. Germline V lookup: CDR1 SGHNT, CDR2 YYREEE (reference sequence). The CDR3 is CASSLGSSGSDTQYF. DNA for the CDR3: TGTGCCAGCAGCTTGGGGTCTAGCGGGAGCGACACGCAGTATTTT.

A few counts support this clone. Germline and junction disagree at one end, which may indicate a read error. The CDR3 reads CASKPSGTGGYYGYTF. DNA of the CDR3: TGTGCGAGTAAGCCTTCCGGGACAGGGGGCTACTATGGCTACACCTTC. V is TRBV19 and J is TRBJ1-2; 12 bases line up with TRBD1. In germline, CDR1 is LNHDA, CDR2 SQIVND (reference sequence). This CDR3 region has 16 residues.

This clone appeared once. This chain connects TRBV6-2 or TRBV6-3 to TRBJ2-3; 11 nucleotides line up with TRBD1. The CDR3 is made up of 14 amino acids. V shed 4 bases and J 4 bases; nucleotides not matched to a gene: 1. Germline CDR1 and CDR2: MNHEY and SVGEGT. The CDR3 reads CASSLGQGADTQYF. The CDR3, as DNA: TGTGCCAGCAGTTTGGGACAGGGGGCAGATACGCAGTATTTT.

This sequence joins TRBV19 and TRBJ2-7, with D perhaps TRBD2 (6 bases). Germline CDR1 LNHDA, CDR2 SQIVND (reference sequence). The CDR3 has 15 residues. V shed 2 bases and J shed 4 bases, with 15 bases lying between them. The DNA for the CDR3 is TGTGCCAGTAGTATACCTCGGGAGTGGGGATACGAGCAGTACTTC. Translation gives CASSIPREWGYEQYF. The variable domain in full, with the rest retrieved from reference TRBV19 and TRBJ2-7, is DGGITQSPKYLFRKEGQNVTLSCEQNLNHDAMYWYRQDPGQGLRLIYYSQIVNDFQKGDIAEGYSVSREKKESFPLTVTSAQKNPTAFYLCASSIPREWGYEQYFGPGTRLTVT.

The chain couples TRBV5-6 to TRBJ2-6, with a weak D call TRBD1 (5 bases). CDR1 is SGHDT, CDR2 YYEEEE, per germline. Between the trimmed V and J ends, which lost 0 bases and 0 bases, there was a span of 13 bases. This CDR3 spans 18 amino acids. The CDR3 protein is CASSLVQALSSGANVLTF. The CDR3 DNA reads as TGTGCCAGCAGCTTGGTACAGGCCCTGAGCTCTGGGGCCAACGTCCTGACTTTC.

This clone was seen more than once but under ten times. This chain uses TRBV25-1 with TRBJ1-1; TRBD1 matches 8 bases. The CDR3 is 15 residues long. The V segment lost 3 bases and the J segment 2 bases; nucleotides outside the gene matches: 5. CDR1 and CDR2 from the germline V gene are MGHDK and SYGVNS. The CDR3 reads CASSDLDRANTEAFF. CDR3 coding DNA: TGTGCCAGCAGTGACCTGGACAGGGCCAACACTGAAGCTTTCTTT.

The CDR3: CAWRRRGGETQYF. The DNA for the CDR3 is TGTGCCTGGAGGAGGAGGGGTGGGGAGACCCAGTACTTC. This sequence joins TRBV30 and TRBJ2-5; possibly TRBD2 for D (6 bases). V dropped 3 bases and J dropped 5 bases, with 13 bases sitting between them. Germline-derived CDR1 and CDR2 are GTSNPN and SVGIG (reference sequence). The CDR3 totals 13 residues.

The J gene is TRBJ1-2, the V gene TRBV19; D gene unclear. V lost 7 bases and J lost 4, with 16 bases in between. Per germline, CDR1 LNHDA and CDR2 SQIVND (reference sequence). This CDR3 contains 14 residues. The CDR3 bases are TGTGCCAGTATCCCCGGGTTTGGGAGCTATGGCTACACCTTC. This gives the protein CASIPGFGSYGYTF. Combining the CDR3 with reference TRBV19 and TRBJ1-2 gives the whole variable domain DGGITQSPKYLFRKEGQNVTLSCEQNLNHDAMYWYRQDPGQGLRLIYYSQIVNDFQKGDIAEGYSVSREKKESFPLTVTSAQKNPTAFYLCASIPGFGSYGYTFGSGTRLTVV.

The chain recombines TRBV24-1 with TRBJ2-1, with 7 bases aligning to TRBD2. CDR1 and CDR2 from the germline V gene are KGHDR and SFDVKD. The CDR3 length is 11 residues. The trim removed 9 bases at V and 10 bases at J, leaving 5 bases unmatched. The CDR3 protein is CATGTTREQFF. CDR3 nucleotides: TGTGCCACCGGGACTACGCGGGAGCAGTTCTTC.

V usage is TRBV10-1 and J usage is TRBJ2-7; 10 bases agree with TRBD2. This CDR3 region has 15 residues. J was trimmed by 5 bases and V by 3 bases; bases with no gene match: 7. CDR1 and CDR2 (germline): WNHNN, SYGVQD (reference sequence). The CDR3 protein is CASSDGGTSENEQYF. The CDR3 nucleotides read TGCGCCAGCAGTGACGGCGGGACTAGCGAGAACGAGCAGTACTTC.

In its sample, this clone was seen once. The chain has TRBV11-2 and TRBJ2-1; 9 nucleotides match TRBD1. The CDR3 has 15 amino acids. The V segment lost 4 bases and the J segment 7 bases; nucleotides outside the gene matches: 8. Germline lookup yields CDR1 SGHAT and CDR2 FQNNGV. CDR3 sequence: CASSSMGQGVNEQFF. CDR3 nucleotides: TGTGCCAGCAGCTCTATGGGACAGGGTGTAAATGAGCAGTTCTTC.

This clone was counted once. The chain uses TRBV10-3 and TRBJ1-1, with a weak D call TRBD1 (5 bases). The CDR3 loop spans 13 amino acids. The ends were cut back, 7 bases at V and 1 base at J, with 10 bases in the middle. From germline, CDR1 is ENHRY and CDR2 SYGVKD. The CDR3 protein is CAITGQRNTEAFF. The CDR3 region has the DNA TGTGCCATCACCGGACAAAGGAACACTGAAGCTTTCTTT.

The chain uses TRBV5-8 and TRBJ1-5, with TRBD1 as a possible D gene (6 bases). The V end lost 7 bases, the J end lost 6 bases, and 14 bases lay between the germline ends. Germline CDR1 and CDR2: SGHTS and YDEGEE. The CDR3 has 13 residues. The CDR3 DNA sequence: TGTGCCAGCTTAGGGGGTTCTACTCAGCCCCAGCATTTT. Amino acid sequence: CASLGGSTQPQHF.

The chain couples TRBV28 to TRBJ1-1; 7 nucleotides agree with TRBD1. The germline gives CDR1 MDHEN, CDR2 SYDVKM. CDR3 length: 13 amino acids. V dropped 5 bases and J dropped 6; count of bases not matched to a gene: 6. CDR3 DNA sequence: TGTGCCAGCAGTGGCCAGGGGGTACCTGAAGCTTTCTTT. It encodes CASSGQGVPEAFF.

This clone has just one count. The genes are TRBV9 and TRBJ1-6; D may be TRBD1 (6 bases). There are 16 residues in the CDR3. Germline V CDR1 and CDR2: SGDLS, YYNGEE. The V end lost 3 bases, the J end lost 4 bases, and 14 bases lay between the germline ends. The CDR3 DNA sequence: TGTGCCAGCAGCGCAGACCTACAGGGTTATAATTCACCCCTCCACTTT. The encoded protein is CASSADLQGYNSPLHF.

The chain couples TRBV18 to TRBJ2-1; 8 bases map to TRBD2. Trimming removed 0 bases from V and 7 bases from J; junction bases left unmatched: 11. Germline V gene lookup returns CDR1 KGHSH and CDR2 LQKENI. CDR3 length: 17 amino acids. The CDR3 loop is CASSPPSWSSGLNEQFF. The CDR3 DNA follows: TGTGCCAGCTCACCACCTTCCTGGTCTAGCGGGTTGAATGAGCAGTTCTTC. Filled out from reference TRBV18 and TRBJ2-1, the complete variable domain reads NAGVMQNPRHLVRRRGQEARLRCSPMKGHSHVYWYRQLPEEGLKFMVYLQKENIIDESGMPKERFSAEFPKEGPSILRIQQVVRGDSAAYFCASSPPSWSSGLNEQFFGPGTRLTVL.

This chain connects TRBV21-1 to TRBJ2-5; TRBD1, the table's D call, lacks a check against the DNA. TRBV21-1 is a pseudogene segment. This CDR3 spans 16 amino acids. For the CDR3, the DNA is TGTGCCAGCAGTTTCCCGCCGGGACAGGGGCAAGAGACCCAGTACTTC. Translating gives CASSFPPGQGQETQYF.

J is TRBJ2-5 and V is TRBV24-1; D gene ambiguous. CDR1 is KGHDR and CDR2 is SFDVKD in the germline V gene. V was trimmed by 6 bases and J by 5 bases, leaving 9 bases between them. CDR3 length: 12 residues. In DNA form, the CDR3 reads TGTGCCACCAGTTCTCCCGGGGAGACCCAGTACTTC. Residues: CATSSPGETQYF.

This chain links TRBV2 with TRBJ2-6, with 7 bases lining up with TRBD2. Per the germline V gene, CDR1 is SNHLY and CDR2 is FYNNEI. This CDR3 is built from 13 residues. Here the CDR3 DNA reads TGTGCATCGGGGGGCTCTGGGGCCAACGTCCTGACTTTC. This gives the protein CASGGSGANVLTF.

The V gene is TRBV20-1, the J gene TRBJ2-3; the match to TRBD1 covers 7 bases. Germline lookup yields CDR1 DFQATT and CDR2 SNEGSKA (reference sequence). There are 11 residues in the CDR3. Trimming removed 0 bases from V and 14 bases from J; junction bases left unmatched: 5. The CDR3 region has the DNA TGCAGTGCTAGAGAAACCGGGACAGTGTATTTT. Its protein is CSARETGTVYF.

The rearrangement uses TRBV7-9 and TRBJ1-1; D gene uncertain. Germline V gene data show CDR1 as SEHNR and CDR2 as FQNEAQ (reference sequence). The CDR3 sequence is 13 residues long. V lost 5 bases and J lost 1, with 8 bases in between. CDR3: CASSPRGNTEAFF. The CDR3 nucleotides are TGTGCCAGCAGCCCTAGAGGGAACACTGAAGCTTTCTTT.

The V gene is TRBV10-2, the J gene TRBJ1-3; TRBD1 matches 8 bases. Germline CDR1 WSHSY, CDR2 SAAADI. V lost 6 bases to trimming and J lost 0 bases; unmatched junction nucleotides: 4. CDR3 length: 15 residues. CDR3 sequence reads: CASRSGGLSGNTIYF. The CDR3 DNA reads as TGCGCCAGCAGGTCAGGGGGCCTCTCTGGAAACACCATATATTTT.

The chain combines TRBV6-2 or TRBV6-3 with TRBJ1-2; tentative D call: TRBD1 (6 bases). The CDR3 runs to 14 residues. Trimming took 6 bases from V and 4 from J, leaving 15 bases between them. CDR1 and CDR2 (germline): MNHEY, SVGEGT. CDR3 DNA: TGTGCCAGCAGCCACAGGGAGGGAGCCTATGGCTACACCTTC. It specifies CASSHREGAYGYTF.

The rearrangement links TRBV18 to TRBJ2-2; 7 nucleotides agree with TRBD2. V gave up 6 bases and J gave up 6 bases; unmatched junction bases: 4. The V gene's germline CDR1 is KGHSH and CDR2 LQKENI. CDR3 length: 13 amino acids. The CDR3 DNA reads TGTGCCAGCTCGCGGACTAGTCCCGGGGAGCTGTTTTTT. This codes for CASSRTSPGELFF. Combining the CDR3 with reference TRBV18 and TRBJ2-2 gives the whole variable domain NAGVMQNPRHLVRRRGQEARLRCSPMKGHSHVYWYRQLPEEGLKFMVYLQKENIIDESGMPKERFSAEFPKEGPSILRIQQVVRGDSAAYFCASSRTSPGELFFGEGSRLTVL.

This chain links TRBV4-2 with TRBJ1-4; D gene uncertain. Trimming removed 2 bases at V and 0 bases at J, with 7 bases between. This CDR3 comprises 15 residues. The germline CDR1 and CDR2 sequences are LGHNA and YNFKEQ. The CDR3 protein is CASSQPDATNEKLFF. In DNA, the CDR3 is TGTGCCAGCAGCCAACCAGATGCAACTAATGAAAAACTGTTTTTT.

This rearrangement joins TRBV30 to TRBJ1-4; D perhaps matches TRBD1 (6 bases). Germline lookup yields CDR1 GTSNPN and CDR2 SVGIG (reference sequence). The CDR3 extends over 19 amino acids. V lost 3 bases and J 0 bases, leaving 23 bases between the germline ends. The CDR3 coding sequence is TGTGCCTGGAGCTCCTACGAGGGGGTAGGAGGTACAACTAATGAAAAACTGTTTTTT. This codes for CAWSSYEGVGGTTNEKLFF.

The rearrangement joins TRBV9 to TRBJ2-7, with 7 bases fitting TRBD2. V dropped 0 bases and J dropped 5; count of bases not matched to a gene: 5. Germline V CDR1 and CDR2: SGDLS, YYNGEE. The CDR3 covers 14 residues. CDR3 coding DNA: TGTGCCAGCAGCGTAGCGGGGGGATGGAACGAGCAGTACTTC. It translates to CASSVAGGWNEQYF.

This rearrangement joins TRBV6-5 to TRBJ2-3; the match to TRBD1 covers 11 bases. V was clipped by 4 bases and J by 5 bases; unmatched bases: 5. CDR3 length equals 15 residues. Looked up from germline, CDR1 is MNHEY and CDR2 is SVGAGI. In nucleotides, the CDR3 is TGTGCCAGCAGTTCGGGACAGGGGGTTTTAGATACGCAGTATTTT. This encodes CASSSGQGVLDTQYF.

This sequence joins TRBV6-5 and TRBJ1-6; D gene uncertain. Germline V lookup: CDR1 MNHEY, CDR2 SVGAGI. Trimming took off 6 bases at V and 10 bases at J, with 16 bases between the two ends. The CDR3 runs 14 residues. The CDR3 spells CASSPQRPVSPLHF. In nucleotides, the CDR3 is TGTGCCAGCAGCCCACAGAGACCGGTGTCACCCCTCCACTTT.

This clone was picked up one time. The chain carries TRBV6-6 and TRBJ2-1, with a tentative D call TRBD1 (5 bases). Trimming pared 7 bases from V and 6 bases from J, leaving 7 bases between. The germline CDR1 and CDR2 sequences are MNHNY and SVGAGI (reference sequence). CDR3 length: 11 amino acids. CDR3 residues: CASTQGNEQFF. CDR3 nucleotide sequence: TGTGCCAGCACGCAGGGCAATGAGCAGTTCTTC.